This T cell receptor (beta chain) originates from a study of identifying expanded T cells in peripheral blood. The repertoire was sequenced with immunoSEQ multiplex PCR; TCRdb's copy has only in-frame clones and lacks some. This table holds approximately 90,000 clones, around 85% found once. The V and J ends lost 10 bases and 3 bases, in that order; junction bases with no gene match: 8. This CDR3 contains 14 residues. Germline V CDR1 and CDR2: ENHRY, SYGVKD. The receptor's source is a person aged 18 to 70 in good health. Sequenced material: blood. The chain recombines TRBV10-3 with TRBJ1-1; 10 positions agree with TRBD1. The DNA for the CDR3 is TGTGCCACGACAGGGGGCTTAGGGGACACTGAAGCTTTCTTT. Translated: CATTGGLGDTEAFF.